This entry is about one TCR beta chain. This CDR3 comprises 19 residues. The V segment lost 2 bases and the J segment 0 bases; nucleotides outside the gene matches: 12. This entry comes from a study of CD8+ T cells in alopecia areata. From alopecia areata patients, lesional scalp punch biopsies and peripheral blood were collected. As the sequencing template, cDNA was produced by extracting RNA and reverse transcribing it. The method was immunoSEQ multiplex PCR; TCRdb's version includes in-frame clones alone and lacks a portion of them. The data hold around 100,000 clones, with roughly two fifths observed a single time.

The sample consisted of CD4+ T cells sorted from blood. This chain joins TRBV23-1 and TRBJ1-1; 10 nucleotides agree with TRBD1. TRBV23-1 is an ORF, and what it does is uncertain. This TCR was sampled from a human donor with alopecia areata. The CDR3 here is CASSQRARQGAKLNTEAFF. For the CDR3, the DNA is TGCGCCAGCAGTCAACGGGCAAGACAGGGGGCGAAACTGAACACTGAAGCTTTCTTT.